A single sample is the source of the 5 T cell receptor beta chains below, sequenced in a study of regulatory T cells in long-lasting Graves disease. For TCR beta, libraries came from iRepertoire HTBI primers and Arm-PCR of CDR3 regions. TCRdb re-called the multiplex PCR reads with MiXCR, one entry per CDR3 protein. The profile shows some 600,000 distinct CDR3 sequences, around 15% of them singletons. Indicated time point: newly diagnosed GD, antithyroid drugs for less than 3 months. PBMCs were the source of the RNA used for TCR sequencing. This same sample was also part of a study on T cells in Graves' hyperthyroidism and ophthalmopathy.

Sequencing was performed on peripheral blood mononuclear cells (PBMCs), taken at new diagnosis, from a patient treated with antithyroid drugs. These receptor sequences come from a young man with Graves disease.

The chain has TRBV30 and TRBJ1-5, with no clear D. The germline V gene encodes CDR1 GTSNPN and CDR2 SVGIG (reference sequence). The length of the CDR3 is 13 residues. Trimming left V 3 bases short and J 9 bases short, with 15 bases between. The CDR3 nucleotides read TGTGCCTGGAGCCCCGCGACCGCGCGGCCCCAGCATTTT. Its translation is CAWSPATARPQHF.

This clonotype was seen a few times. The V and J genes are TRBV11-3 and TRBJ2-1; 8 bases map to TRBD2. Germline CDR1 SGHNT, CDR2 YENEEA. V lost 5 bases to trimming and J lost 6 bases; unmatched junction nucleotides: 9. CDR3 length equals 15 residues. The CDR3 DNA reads TGTGCCAGCAGCGCTAGGAGCGGGAGCGGCAATGAGCAGTTCTTC. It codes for CASSARSGSGNEQFF. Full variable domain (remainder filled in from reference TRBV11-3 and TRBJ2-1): EAGVVQSPRYKIIEKKQPVAFWCNPISGHNTLYWYLQNLGQGPELLIRYENEEAVDDSQLPKDRFSAERLKGVDSTLKIQPAELGDSAVYLCASSARSGSGNEQFFGPGTRLTVL.

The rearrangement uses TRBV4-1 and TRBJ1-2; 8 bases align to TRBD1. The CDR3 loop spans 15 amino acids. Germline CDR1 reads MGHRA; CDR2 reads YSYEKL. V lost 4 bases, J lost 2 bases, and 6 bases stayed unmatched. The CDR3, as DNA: TGCGCCAGCAGCCCGCGGACAGGGAGAAACTATGGCTACACCTTC. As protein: CASSPRTGRNYGYTF.

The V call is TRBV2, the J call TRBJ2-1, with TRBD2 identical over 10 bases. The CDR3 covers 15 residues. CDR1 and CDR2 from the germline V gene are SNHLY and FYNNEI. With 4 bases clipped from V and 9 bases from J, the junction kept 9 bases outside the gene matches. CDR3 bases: TGTGCCAGCAGTGCGGCTAGCGGGAGAGGGAGTGAGCAGTTCTTC. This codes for CASSAASGRGSEQFF.

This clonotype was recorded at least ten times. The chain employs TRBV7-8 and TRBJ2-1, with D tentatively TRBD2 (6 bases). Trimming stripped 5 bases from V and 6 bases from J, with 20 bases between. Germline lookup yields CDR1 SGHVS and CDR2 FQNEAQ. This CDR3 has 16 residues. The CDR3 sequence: CASSQTIGRDVNEQFF. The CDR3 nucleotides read TGTGCCAGCAGCCAAACCATCGGGCGGGATGTCAATGAGCAGTTCTTC.